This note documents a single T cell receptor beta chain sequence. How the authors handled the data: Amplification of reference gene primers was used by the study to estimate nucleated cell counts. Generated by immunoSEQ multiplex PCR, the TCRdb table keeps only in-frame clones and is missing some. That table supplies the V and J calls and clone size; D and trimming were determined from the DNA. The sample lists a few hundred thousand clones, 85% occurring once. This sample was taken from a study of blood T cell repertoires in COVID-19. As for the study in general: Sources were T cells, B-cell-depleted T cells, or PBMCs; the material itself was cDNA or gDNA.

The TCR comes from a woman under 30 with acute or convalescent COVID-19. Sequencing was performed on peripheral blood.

The CDR3 region is CASSLRTFYNEQFF. For the CDR3, the DNA is TGCGCCAGCAGCTTGAGGACTTTTTACAATGAGCAGTTCTTC. The chain is built from TRBV5-1 and TRBJ2-1; weak D call: TRBD2 (5 bases). The V and J ends lost 1 base and 4 bases respectively, with 9 bases between them. CDR1 and CDR2 from the germline V gene are SGHRS and YFSETQ. CDR3 length: 14 amino acids.